This T cell receptor (beta chain) was documented in a study of blood T cell repertoires in COVID-19. Sequencing used immunoSEQ multiplex PCR; TCRdb keeps in-frame clones, though not all of them. The sample shows roughly 270,000 clones, roughly 80% of them seen only once. Sample: PBMCs or T cells enriched from blood (not recorded which). This receptor was obtained from a man aged 35 to 55 who had been exposed to COVID-19.

CDR3 region: CASSVEVGRDGYTF. CDR3 sequence (DNA): TGTGCCAGCAGCGTAGAGGTGGGGCGCGATGGCTACACCTTC. The V call is TRBV9, the J call TRBJ1-2; D perhaps matches TRBD1 (5 bases). Deletions cut 0 bases from V and 6 bases from J, with 12 bases between. CDR3 length: 14 residues. Germline V gene sequence: CDR1 SGDLS, CDR2 YYNGEE.